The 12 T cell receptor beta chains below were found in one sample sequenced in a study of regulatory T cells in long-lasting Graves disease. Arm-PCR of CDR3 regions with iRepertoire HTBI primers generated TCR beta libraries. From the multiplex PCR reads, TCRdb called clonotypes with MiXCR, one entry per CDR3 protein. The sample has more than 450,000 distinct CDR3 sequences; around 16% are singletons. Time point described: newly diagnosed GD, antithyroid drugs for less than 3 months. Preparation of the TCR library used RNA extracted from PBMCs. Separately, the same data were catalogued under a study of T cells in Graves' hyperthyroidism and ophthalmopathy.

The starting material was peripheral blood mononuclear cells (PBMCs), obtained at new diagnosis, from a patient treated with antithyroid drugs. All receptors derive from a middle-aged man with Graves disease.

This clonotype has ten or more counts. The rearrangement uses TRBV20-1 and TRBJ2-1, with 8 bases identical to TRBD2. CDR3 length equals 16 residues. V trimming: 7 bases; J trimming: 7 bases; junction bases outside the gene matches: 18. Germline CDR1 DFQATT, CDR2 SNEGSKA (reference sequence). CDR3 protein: CSVQSSRAGVTNEQFF. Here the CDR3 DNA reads TGCAGTGTTCAAAGTAGCCGAGCGGGAGTGACTAATGAGCAGTTCTTC.

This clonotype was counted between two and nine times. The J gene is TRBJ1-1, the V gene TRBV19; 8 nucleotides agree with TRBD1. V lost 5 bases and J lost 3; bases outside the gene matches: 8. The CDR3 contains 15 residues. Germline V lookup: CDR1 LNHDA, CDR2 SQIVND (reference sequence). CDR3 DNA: TGTGCCAGTAGTCCCCAGGGGGCGGGGGACACTGAAGCTTTCTTT. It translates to CASSPQGAGDTEAFF.

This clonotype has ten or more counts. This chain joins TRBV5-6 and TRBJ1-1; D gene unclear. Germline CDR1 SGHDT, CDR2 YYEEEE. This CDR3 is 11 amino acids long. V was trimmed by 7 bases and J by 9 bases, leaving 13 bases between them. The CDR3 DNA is TGTGCCAGCGGCATCGAGTCCCAAGCTTTCTTT. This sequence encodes CASGIESQAFF.

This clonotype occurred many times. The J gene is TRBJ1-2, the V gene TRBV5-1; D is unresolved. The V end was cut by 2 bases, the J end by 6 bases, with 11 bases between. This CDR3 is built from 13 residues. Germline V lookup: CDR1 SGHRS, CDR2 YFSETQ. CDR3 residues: CASSLEGQDGYTF. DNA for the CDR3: TGCGCCAGCAGCTTAGAAGGGCAGGATGGCTACACCTTC. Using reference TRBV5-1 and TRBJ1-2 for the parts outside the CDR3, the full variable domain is KAGVTQTPRYLIKTRGQQVTLSCSPISGHRSVSWYQQTPGQGLQFLFEYFSETQRNKGNFPGRFSGRQFSNSRSEMNVSTLELGDSALYLCASSLEGQDGYTFGSGTRLTVV.

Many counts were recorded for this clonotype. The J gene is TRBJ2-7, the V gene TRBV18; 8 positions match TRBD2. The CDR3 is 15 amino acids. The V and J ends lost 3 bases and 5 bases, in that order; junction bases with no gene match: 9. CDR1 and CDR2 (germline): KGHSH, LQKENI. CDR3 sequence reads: CASSPTGGLKHEQYF. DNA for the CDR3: TGTGCCAGCTCACCCACGGGGGGGCTAAAGCACGAGCAGTACTTC.

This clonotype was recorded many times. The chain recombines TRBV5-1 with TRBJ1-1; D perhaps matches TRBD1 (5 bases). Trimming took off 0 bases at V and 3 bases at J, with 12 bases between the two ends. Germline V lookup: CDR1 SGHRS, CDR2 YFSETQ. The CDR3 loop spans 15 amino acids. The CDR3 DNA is TGCGCCAGCAGCTTGGCTCGGGGGGGTTACACTGAAGCTTTCTTT. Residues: CASSLARGGYTEAFF. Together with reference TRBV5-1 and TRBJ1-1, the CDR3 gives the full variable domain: KAGVTQTPRYLIKTRGQQVTLSCSPISGHRSVSWYQQTPGQGLQFLFEYFSETQRNKGNFPGRFSGRQFSNSRSEMNVSTLELGDSALYLCASSLARGGYTEAFFGQGTRLTVV.

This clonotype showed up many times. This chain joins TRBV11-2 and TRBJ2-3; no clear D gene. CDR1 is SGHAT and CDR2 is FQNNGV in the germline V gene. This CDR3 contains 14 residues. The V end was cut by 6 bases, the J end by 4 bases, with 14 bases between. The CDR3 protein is CASSRLQDADTQYF. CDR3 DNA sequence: TGTGCCAGCAGTCGACTCCAGGACGCAGATACGCAGTATTTT.

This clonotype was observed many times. As DNA, the CDR3 is TGCGCCAGCAGCTTGGGGGGGTCGAGACAGGGGTCCTACGAGCAGTACTTC. It specifies CASSLGGSRQGSYEQYF. The V and J genes are TRBV5-1 and TRBJ2-7; TRBD1 agrees at 8 bases. The CDR3 runs to 17 residues. Germline lookup yields CDR1 SGHRS and CDR2 YFSETQ. The V gene end was trimmed by 0 bases and the J gene end by 1 base; junction bases not matched to a gene: 9.

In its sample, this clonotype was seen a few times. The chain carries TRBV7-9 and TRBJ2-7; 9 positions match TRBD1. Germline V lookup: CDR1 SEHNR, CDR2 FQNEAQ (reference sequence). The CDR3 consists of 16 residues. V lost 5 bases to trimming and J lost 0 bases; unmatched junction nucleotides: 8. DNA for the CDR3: TGTGCCAGCAGCCCCAGGCCGGGACAGGGCTCCTACGAGCAGTACTTC. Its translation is CASSPRPGQGSYEQYF.

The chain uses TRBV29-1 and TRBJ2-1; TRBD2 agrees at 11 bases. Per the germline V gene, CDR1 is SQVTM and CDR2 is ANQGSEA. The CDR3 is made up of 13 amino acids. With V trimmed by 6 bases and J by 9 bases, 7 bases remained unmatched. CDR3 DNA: TGCAGCGTGGGGGGGACTAGCGGCGGTGAGCAGTTCTTC. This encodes CSVGGTSGGEQFF.

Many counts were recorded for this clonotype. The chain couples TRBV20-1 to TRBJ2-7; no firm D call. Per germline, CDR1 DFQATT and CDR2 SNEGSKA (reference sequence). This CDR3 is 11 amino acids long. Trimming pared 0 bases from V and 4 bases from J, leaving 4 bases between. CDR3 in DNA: TGCAGTGCTAGAGACGCGTACGAGCAGTACTTC. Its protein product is CSARDAYEQYF.

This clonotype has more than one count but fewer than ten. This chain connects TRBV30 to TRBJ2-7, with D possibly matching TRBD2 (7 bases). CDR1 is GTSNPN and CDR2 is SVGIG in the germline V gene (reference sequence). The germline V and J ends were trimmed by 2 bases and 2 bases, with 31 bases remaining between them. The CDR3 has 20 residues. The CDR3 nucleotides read TGTGCCTGGAGTACGCCCTTCCCTTGGACAGAACTAGCGATCCCCTACGAGCAGTACTTC. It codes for CAWSTPFPWTELAIPYEQYF. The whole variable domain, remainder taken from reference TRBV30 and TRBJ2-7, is SQTIHQWPATLVQPVGSPLSLECTVEGTSNPNLYWYRQAAGRGLQLLFYSVGIGQISSEVPQNLSASRPQDRQFILSSKKLLLSDSGFYLCAWSTPFPWTELAIPYEQYFGPGTRLTVT.